One and the same sample provided the 14 T cell receptor beta chains below, sequenced in a study of T cell responses to AZD1222 COVID-19 vaccine. Repertoires were generated with immunoSEQ multiplex PCR, while TCRdb's copy carries only in-frame clones and drops some. The sample holds fewer than 90,000 clones, about 88% seen once. Sequences were derived from peripheral blood, sampled on day 0 of AZD1222 vaccination. The origin of the receptors is an adult in good health.

The rearrangement joins TRBV5-6 to TRBJ2-7; D perhaps matches TRBD1 (6 bases). Per the germline V gene, CDR1 is SGHDT and CDR2 is YYEEEE. The CDR3 runs to 13 residues. The V end was cut by 3 bases, the J end by 3 bases, with 10 bases between. CDR3 DNA sequence: TGTGCCAGCAGCTGGGGGACAAACTACGAGCAGTACTTC. This translates into CASSWGTNYEQYF.

The genes are TRBV7-9 and TRBJ1-2; D ambiguous. This CDR3 is 12 amino acids long. CDR1 is SEHNR and CDR2 is FQNEAQ in the germline V gene (reference sequence). Trimming took 5 bases from V and 2 from J, leaving 6 bases between them. Here the CDR3 reads CASSDTNYGYTF. CDR3 nucleotides: TGTGCCAGCAGCGACACGAACTATGGCTACACCTTC.

This clone was observed once. CDR3 amino acids: CASSSWRDGYTF. The CDR3 DNA reads as TGTGCCAGTAGTAGTTGGAGGGATGGCTACACCTTC. The chain couples TRBV19 to TRBJ1-2; unclear D gene. CDR1 and CDR2 (germline): LNHDA, SQIVND (reference sequence). CDR3 length equals 12 residues. The V end was cut by 4 bases, the J end by 6 bases, with 9 bases between.

The gene calls are TRBV10-3 and TRBJ2-3; possible D gene TRBD1, 5 bases. Germline loops: CDR1 ENHRY, CDR2 SYGVKD. The V end was cut by 10 bases, the J end by 1 base, with 15 bases between. This CDR3 spans 14 amino acids. The CDR3 region is CATLDTEGTDTQYF. The CDR3 DNA sequence: TGTGCCACTCTGGACACCGAGGGCACAGATACGCAGTATTTT.

This rearrangement joins TRBV28 to TRBJ2-7; the D call may be TRBD1 or TRBD2 (5 bases each). V lost 1 base and J 7 bases, leaving 17 bases between the germline ends. This CDR3 is built from 15 residues. From germline, CDR1 is MDHEN and CDR2 SYDVKM. CDR3 nucleotides: TGTGCCAGCAGTTTATTGACCCGGGGCGTCGGGGAGCAGTACTTC. As protein: CASSLLTRGVGEQYF.

The chain recombines TRBV7-8 with TRBJ2-2, with TRBD2 matching over 9 bases. The germline V gene encodes CDR1 SGHVS and CDR2 FQNEAQ. This CDR3 region has 18 residues. V was pared by 2 bases and J by 2 bases, with 9 bases of the junction left unmatched. CDR3 sequence (DNA): TGTGCCAGCAGCTTAAGTAGCGGGAGTGCCCTTAACACCGGGGAGCTGTTTTTT. It is translated as CASSLSSGSALNTGELFF.

V gene TRBV6-5 combines with J gene TRBJ1-1; D ambiguous. The CDR3 has 14 residues. The germline V gene has CDR1 MNHEY and CDR2 SVGAGI. The germline V and J ends were trimmed by 0 bases and 6 bases, with 11 bases remaining between them. The CDR3 protein is CASSYSRAAPEAFF. The CDR3 bases are TGTGCCAGCAGTTACTCGAGAGCGGCGCCTGAAGCTTTCTTT.

The genes are TRBV5-4 and TRBJ2-1; the D is unclear. The V end lost 4 bases, the J end lost 9 bases, and 11 bases lay between the germline ends. Per germline, CDR1 SGHNT and CDR2 YYREEE (reference sequence). The CDR3 is made up of 12 amino acids. The CDR3 is CASSLELAEQFF. CDR3 sequence (DNA): TGTGCCAGCAGCCTGGAATTAGCTGAGCAGTTCTTC.

V gene TRBV12-3 or TRBV12-4 combines with J gene TRBJ2-7, with D uncertain. The V end was cut by 5 bases, the J end by 2 bases, with 7 bases between. This CDR3 has 12 amino acids. The CDR3 is CASSLRPYEQYF. The CDR3 DNA sequence: TGTGCCAGCAGTCTCCGCCCCTACGAGCAGTACTTC.

The V call is TRBV9, the J call TRBJ1-3; a weak D match, TRBD1 (5 bases). Trimming pared 4 bases from V and 2 bases from J, leaving 25 bases between. The germline V gene encodes CDR1 SGDLS and CDR2 YYNGEE. The CDR3 has 19 residues. The CDR3 bases are TGTGCCAGCAGCTTGAATACCCCTCAGGGATTGTTCGCTGGAAACACCATATATTTT. Its protein is CASSLNTPQGLFAGNTIYF.

DNA of the CDR3: TGTGCCAGCGGTCTGGCCTCCAGCTCCTACAATGAGCAGTTCTTC. Translating it yields CASGLASSSYNEQFF. J is TRBJ2-1 and V is TRBV2; no definite D call. This CDR3 spans 15 amino acids. In germline, CDR1 is SNHLY, CDR2 FYNNEI. The V end lost 8 bases, the J end lost 0 bases, and 14 bases lay between the germline ends.

This chain joins TRBV5-1 and TRBJ2-2; unclear D gene. The CDR3 extends over 12 amino acids. V lost 4 bases to trimming and J lost 1 base, with 2 bases between them. Germline V gives CDR1 SGHRS, CDR2 YFSETQ. For the CDR3, the DNA is TGCGCCAGCAGCGAGAACACCGGGGAGCTGTTTTTT. Its translation: CASSENTGELFF.

This clone was seen only once. The rearrangement joins TRBV11-2 to TRBJ1-2; D not resolved. Per germline, CDR1 SGHAT and CDR2 FQNNGV. The CDR3 is 16 amino acids. The ends were cut back, 4 bases at V and 7 bases at J, with 22 bases in the middle. The CDR3, as DNA: TGTGCCAGCAGCTCCAATACTGGTGGAGGGATGGGTGGCTACACCTTC. This gives the protein CASSSNTGGGMGGYTF.

V is TRBV27 and J is TRBJ2-4; 10 positions agree with TRBD2. Germline assignment: CDR1 MNHEY and CDR2 SMNVEV (reference sequence). This CDR3 is built from 15 residues. J gave up 7 bases and V 6 bases, and 9 bases lay outside the gene matches. The CDR3 DNA reads TGTGCCAGCAGAGTCGATAGCGGGGGGTGGAACATTCAGTACTTC. Its translation: CASRVDSGGWNIQYF.